Below, 27 T cell receptor beta chains from the same sample are listed, as sequenced in a study of siplizumab effects on memory and regulatory T cells. Generated by immunoSEQ multiplex PCR, the TCRdb table keeps only in-frame clones and is missing some. The sample lists about 100,000 clones, about 90% occurring once. The specimen was Tregs sorted from blood. These receptors all stem from a human donor in good health.

This clone was seen once. The chain has TRBV7-3 and TRBJ2-3; D ambiguous. The CDR3 runs to 14 residues. Germline V CDR1 and CDR2: SGHTA, FQGTGA. V lost 0 bases and J lost 4, with 8 bases in between. This CDR3 reads CASSLTGISDTQYF. For the CDR3, the DNA is TGTGCCAGCAGCTTAACGGGGATATCAGATACGCAGTATTTT.

The sample holds one count of this clone. One end of the junction is discordant with germline, which a read error may explain. The genes are TRBV6-1 and TRBJ1-5; D uncertain. Germline values: CDR1 MNHNS, CDR2 SASEGT. This CDR3 spans 13 amino acids. The CDR3 bases are TGTGCCAGCAGGGAAGGCCAGGCTCAGCCCCAGCATTTT. This gives the protein CASREGQAQPQHF.

This rearrangement joins TRBV19 to TRBJ1-1, with D possibly matching TRBD1 (6 bases). The CDR3 totals 14 residues. Per the germline V gene, CDR1 is LNHDA and CDR2 is SQIVND (reference sequence). Trimming left V 5 bases short and J 4 bases short, with 14 bases between. CDR3 protein: CASSAGGGSTEAFF. The CDR3 DNA reads TGTGCCAGTAGTGCTGGAGGGGGAAGCACTGAAGCTTTCTTT.

This chain joins TRBV19 and TRBJ2-1; a possible D gene is TRBD1 (5 bases). This CDR3 region has 15 residues. Germline V gene sequence: CDR1 LNHDA, CDR2 SQIVND (reference sequence). The ends were cut back, 4 bases at V and 3 bases at J, with 13 bases in the middle. CDR3 region: CASSTGWSLYNEQFF. CDR3 DNA: TGTGCCAGTAGTACAGGGTGGTCGCTCTACAATGAGCAGTTCTTC.

This clone was counted between two and nine times. DNA of the CDR3: TGTGCCAGCAGTGAAGAGTTAGGAGCGGCGGACGGCACAGATACGCAGTATTTT. It specifies CASSEELGAADGTDTQYF. This rearrangement joins TRBV2 to TRBJ2-3; a weak D match, TRBD2 (5 bases). The CDR3 runs to 18 residues. Deletions cut 1 base from V and 1 base from J, with 18 bases between. The germline CDR1 and CDR2 sequences are SNHLY and FYNNEI. Full variable domain (rest looked up from reference TRBV2 and TRBJ2-3): EPEVTQTPSHQVTQMGQEVILRCVPISNHLYFYWYRQILGQKVEFLVSFYNNEISEKSEIFDDQFSVERPDGSNFTLKIRSTKLEDSAMYFCASSEELGAADGTDTQYFGPGTRLTVL.

J is TRBJ2-3 and V is TRBV7-9; D not resolved. The CDR3 consists of 12 residues. Between the trimmed V and J ends, which lost 5 bases and 4 bases, there was a span of 7 bases. Per the germline V gene, CDR1 is SEHNR and CDR2 is FQNEAQ (reference sequence). In DNA, the CDR3 is TGTGCCAGCAGCCATAGGGCAGATACGCAGTATTTT. This encodes CASSHRADTQYF.

This chain links TRBV11-2 with TRBJ1-2, with D perhaps matching TRBD1 (5 bases). In germline, CDR1 is SGHAT, CDR2 FQNNGV. This CDR3 comprises 13 residues. With 4 bases removed from V and 4 bases from J, the gap between germline ends came to 10 bases. CDR3: CASSSGTFYGYTF. Written as DNA, the CDR3 is TGTGCCAGCAGCTCCGGGACGTTCTATGGCTACACCTTC.

Concerning this clone: Germline is not matched at one junction end, which may reflect a read error. The chain couples TRBV5-1 to TRBJ2-1, with 13 bases identical to TRBD2. The CDR3 totals 18 residues. Germline-derived CDR1 and CDR2 are SGHRS and YFSETQ. CDR3 loop: CASSLVRTSGRGYSEQFF. The CDR3 DNA sequence: TGCGCCAGCAGCTTGGTTAGGACTAGCGGGAGAGGCTACAGTGAGCAGTTCTTC.

This rearrangement joins TRBV6-1 to TRBJ1-4; D gene unclear. The CDR3 is made up of 15 amino acids. V dropped 1 base and J dropped 5 bases, with 11 bases sitting between them. Germline V lookup: CDR1 MNHNS, CDR2 SASEGT. The CDR3 loop is CASSEVIAVNEKLFF. CDR3 DNA: TGTGCCAGCAGTGAAGTGATAGCCGTAAATGAAAAACTGTTTTTT.

This clone was recorded once. V is TRBV13 and J is TRBJ2-1; 8 bases match TRBD1. The CDR3 runs 15 residues. Germline CDR1 and CDR2: PRHDT and FYEKMQ (reference sequence). With 4 bases clipped from V and 8 bases from J, the junction kept 10 bases outside the gene matches. In DNA form, the CDR3 reads TGTGCCAGCAGCTCCGGGGTGCAGGGGGCTTATGAGCAGTTCTTC. This encodes CASSSGVQGAYEQFF.

Details on this clone: Other DNA sequences in the sample encode the same CDR3. CDR3 sequence reads: CASSPLGNTEAFF. CDR3 sequence (DNA): TGTGCCAGTAGCCCCTTGGGGAACACTGAAGCTTTCTTT. This sequence joins TRBV19 and TRBJ1-1, with D unclear. V shed 6 bases and J shed 1 base, with 9 bases lying between them. The CDR3 runs 13 residues. CDR1 LNHDA and CDR2 SQIVND come from the germline V gene (reference sequence).

This chain links TRBV4-1 with TRBJ1-4; 7 bases fit TRBD1. V trimming: 4 bases; J trimming: 5 bases; junction bases outside the gene matches: 10. Germline V gene sequence: CDR1 MGHRA, CDR2 YSYEKL. This CDR3 is 16 amino acids long. CDR3 DNA sequence: TGCGCCAGCAGCCCCTATCTGGACAGGCCAAATGAAAAACTGTTTTTT. Translated: CASSPYLDRPNEKLFF.

A note on this clone: Its ends do not fully match the called genes, so a read error is possible. The rearrangement uses TRBV20-1 and TRBJ2-5; D might be TRBD2 (6 bases). The CDR3 has 11 residues. Germline CDR1 and CDR2: DFQATT and SNEGSKA (reference sequence). CDR3 protein: CSARDRLGGHF. CDR3 in DNA: TGCAGTGCTAGAGATCGACTGGGGGGTCACTTC.

The chain recombines TRBV5-6 with TRBJ1-2; D call uncertain. Germline-derived CDR1 and CDR2 are SGHDT and YYEEEE. V lost 0 bases and J lost 3, with 6 bases in between. The CDR3 consists of 13 residues. The CDR3 sequence is CASSLDRDYGYTF. The CDR3, as DNA: TGTGCCAGCAGCTTGGACAGAGACTATGGCTACACCTTC.

The chain is built from TRBV30 and TRBJ1-2, with a possible D match to TRBD1 (5 bases). Germline V gene sequence: CDR1 GTSNPN, CDR2 SVGIG (reference sequence). This CDR3 is 12 amino acids long. Trimming pared 6 bases from V and 4 bases from J, leaving 12 bases between. CDR3 nucleotides: TGTGCCTGCGCAGGGTGGGTCTATGGCTACACCTTC. Its translation: CACAGWVYGYTF. Complete variable domain (other parts from reference TRBV30 and TRBJ1-2): SQTIHQWPATLVQPVGSPLSLECTVEGTSNPNLYWYRQAAGRGLQLLFYSVGIGQISSEVPQNLSASRPQDRQFILSSKKLLLSDSGFYLCACAGWVYGYTFGSGTRLTVV.

The table lists this clone with a count of one. CDR3 in DNA: TGTGCCAGTAGTACCGGGACAGCAGTTGATACGCAGTATTTT. It codes for CASSTGTAVDTQYF. The J gene is TRBJ2-3, the V gene TRBV19, with 7 bases fitting TRBD1. V gave up 4 bases and J gave up 6 bases; unmatched junction bases: 7. CDR1 is LNHDA, CDR2 SQIVND, per germline (reference sequence). CDR3 length: 14 amino acids.

V and J are TRBV19 and TRBJ2-7; D is perhaps TRBD2 (7 bases). Germline lookup yields CDR1 LNHDA and CDR2 SQIVND (reference sequence). Trimming cost V 6 bases and J 3 bases, with 9 bases left between them. The CDR3 consists of 12 residues. In DNA form, the CDR3 reads TGTGCCAGTAGAGGGGGGGGCTACGAGCAGTACTTC. Translation gives CASRGGGYEQYF.

The chain recombines TRBV5-4 with TRBJ1-1; 8 nucleotides match TRBD1. Germline values: CDR1 SGHNT, CDR2 YYREEE (reference sequence). Unmatched junction bases numbered 5, after V lost 4 bases and J lost 0 bases. This CDR3 contains 15 residues. DNA of the CDR3: TGTGCCAGCAGCCCCGGACAGGGATTGAACACTGAAGCTTTCTTT. Its protein is CASSPGQGLNTEAFF. The full variable domain, its missing parts supplied by reference TRBV5-4 and TRBJ1-1, is ETGVTQSPTHLIKTRGQQVTLRCSSQSGHNTVSWYQQALGQGPQFIFQYYREEENGRGNFPPRFSGLQFPNYSSELNVNALELDDSALYLCASSPGQGLNTEAFFGQGTRLTVV.

V is TRBV7-3 and J is TRBJ1-2; 8 nucleotides align to TRBD1. CDR1 is SGHTA, CDR2 FQGTGA, per germline. This CDR3 has 13 amino acids. The V and J ends lost 0 bases and 8 bases, in that order; junction bases with no gene match: 2. CDR3: CASSLTSGGGYTF. Written as DNA, the CDR3 is TGTGCCAGCAGCTTAACTTCAGGGGGCGGCTACACCTTC.

The genes are TRBV10-2 and TRBJ2-1, with 9 nucleotides matching TRBD1. The junction had 12 bases not matched to a gene; V was cut back by 5 bases and J by 7 bases. Germline-derived CDR1 and CDR2 are WSHSY and SAAADI. The CDR3 is 16 amino acids. The CDR3 region is CASSQPGQGLENEQFF. The CDR3 nucleotides are TGCGCCAGCAGTCAGCCGGGACAGGGTTTGGAGAATGAGCAGTTCTTC.

J is TRBJ1-5 and V is TRBV28; perhaps TRBD1 as D (5 bases). The CDR3 covers 15 residues. V was shortened by 1 base and J by 6 bases, with 13 bases between the two germline ends. Germline-derived CDR1 and CDR2 are MDHEN and SYDVKM. The CDR3 DNA reads TGTGCCAGCAGTTTATCCACGGGGCGAAGTCAGCCCCAGCATTTT. It translates to CASSLSTGRSQPQHF. The whole variable domain, remainder taken from reference TRBV28 and TRBJ1-5, is DVKVTQSSRYLVKRTGEKVFLECVQDMDHENMFWYRQDPGLGLRLIYFSYDVKMKEKGDIPEGYSVSREKKERFSLILESASTNQTSMYLCASSLSTGRSQPQHFGDGTRLSIL.

The DNA of the CDR3 is TGTGCCAGCAGCCCGAACAGGGCTGGGGCCAACGTCCTGACTTTC. The encoded protein is CASSPNRAGANVLTF. This chain connects TRBV7-3 to TRBJ2-6; possibly TRBD1 for D (6 bases). The CDR3 consists of 15 residues. From germline, CDR1 is SGHTA and CDR2 FQGTGA. V was cut by 5 bases and J by 2 bases, with 10 bases left in between.

The CDR3 spells CASNTGKGNTIYF. DNA for the CDR3: TGTGCCAGCAATACAGGGAAGGGAAACACCATATATTTT. The chain uses TRBV9 and TRBJ1-3; perhaps TRBD1 as D (6 bases). The V gene's germline CDR1 is SGDLS and CDR2 YYNGEE. The CDR3 consists of 13 residues. Deletions cut 6 bases from V and 4 bases from J, with 11 bases between.

In DNA form, the CDR3 reads TGTGCCAGCTCACCACAAAGCCCAATTGGGGGGGCCAACGTCCTGACTTTC. It yields the protein CASSPQSPIGGANVLTF. The genes are TRBV18 and TRBJ2-6; the D is unclear. V gave up 1 base and J gave up 4 bases, with 14 bases separating them. Germline V gene lookup returns CDR1 KGHSH and CDR2 LQKENI. The length of the CDR3 is 17 residues.

This clone has more than one count but fewer than ten. The chain couples TRBV7-9 to TRBJ1-3; no definite D call. Trimming stripped 3 bases from V and 0 bases from J, with 12 bases between. Per the germline V gene, CDR1 is SEHNR and CDR2 is FQNEAQ (reference sequence). The CDR3 covers 16 residues. The CDR3 is CASSLERSHSGNTIYF. The DNA of the CDR3 is TGTGCCAGCAGCTTGGAACGGAGCCACTCTGGAAACACCATATATTTT.

The chain recombines TRBV27 with TRBJ1-5; TRBD1 aligns across 9 bases. The J segment lost 5 bases and the V segment lost 6 bases, leaving 8 bases of the junction unmatched. The length of the CDR3 is 15 residues. Germline CDR1 and CDR2: MNHEY and SMNVEV (reference sequence). The DNA for the CDR3 is TGTGCCAGCAGCCCCGGGACAGGGCGTTATCAGCCCCAGCATTTT. It specifies CASSPGTGRYQPQHF.

The V gene is TRBV5-1, the J gene TRBJ2-2, with 9 bases aligning to TRBD1. V lost 5 bases and J lost 1; bases outside the gene matches: 6. The CDR3 runs to 16 residues. Germline CDR1 SGHRS, CDR2 YFSETQ. For the CDR3, the DNA is TGCGCCAGCAGACCAACAGGGGGCTTGAACACCGGGGAGCTGTTTTTT. The encoded protein is CASRPTGGLNTGELFF.